This T cell receptor (beta chain) was identified in a study of T cell changes during pregnancy in multiple sclerosis. Clones were read by immunoSEQ multiplex PCR, and TCRdb kept only the in-frame ones, dropping some. The sample includes some 60,000 clones, 93% of them seen just once. CDR1 is LNHDA and CDR2 is SQIVND in the germline V gene (reference sequence). The V end was cut by 7 bases, the J end by 0 bases, with 13 bases between. The CDR3 spans 15 residues. The chain recombines TRBV19 with TRBJ1-5; maybe TRBD1 (5 bases). The source was peripheral blood, collected after pregnancy. The receptor's source is a female donor with multiple sclerosis, enrolled in a pregnancy study. The CDR3 here is CASNPGGVSNQPQHF. CDR3 nucleotide sequence: TGTGCCAGTAACCCTGGGGGGGTTAGCAATCAGCCCCAGCATTTT.